This TCR beta chain derives from a study of vaccination and CD4 T cells after COVID-19. Across the study: In the control cultures, a CEFX pool, an HIV-1 Nef pool, or no peptide was supplied.

As regards this clonotype: Its cognate antigen is unknown.

Germline V lookup: CDR1 KGHSH, CDR2 LQKENI. CDR3 length: 17 amino acids. Trimming cost V 2 bases and J 0 bases, with 14 bases left between them. Specified treatment: roughly 10-day PBMC culture with coronavirus spike peptide pools or control peptides (ViraFEST assay). As nucleocapsid antibodies were negative both before and after vaccination, the healthy vaccine recipients showed no prior SARS-CoV-2 infection. Notes on the study in general: SARS-CoV-2-reactive clonotypes showed a nonsignificant median rise from about 22 to 38.

Cultured CD4+ T cell DNA underwent sequencing with the Oncomine TCR Beta short-read assay. TCRdb reanalysed the PCR reads using MiXCR and keeps one entry per CDR3 protein. The table has fewer than 20,000 distinct CDR3 sequences, around 72% seen once. The clonotype comes from a human donor who received a COVID-19 vaccine. This specimen consisted of CD4+ T cells from blood, cultured in vitro, obtained after SARS-CoV-2 vaccination. The rearrangement uses TRBV18 and TRBJ1-5; D not resolved. CDR3 nucleotides: TGTGCCAGCTCACCATCGGTCCAGGCAAATAGCAATCAGCCCCAGCATTTT. Amino acids: CASSPSVQANSNQPQHF.